This T cell receptor (beta chain) originates from a study of OX40 agonist ivuxolimab in advanced cancers. Overall study context: Patients were infused with ivuxolimab every 2 weeks at 0.01 to 10 mg/kg. Mean age around 64 years, range about 23 to 80; nearly 85% male.

Study-level points and caveats: CD8+ T cells were the subset that, on average, had more expanded clones than CD4+.

Profiled with immunoSEQ multiplex PCR; TCRdb holds only in-frame clones, not every one. This sample yields 45,000 or so clones, of which 80% to 90% are seen a single time; 2.6% belongs to the top ten. The CDR3 length is 13 residues. The germline V gene has CDR1 SNHLY and CDR2 FYNNEI. V trimming: 8 bases; J trimming: 7 bases; junction bases outside the gene matches: 5. As concerns this clone: As yet, its antigen is unknown.

Source: CD4+ or CD8+ T cells sorted from blood, taken in a trial of the OX40 agonist ivuxolimab. The chain is built from TRBV2 and TRBJ2-2, with TRBD2 matching 9 bases. The clonotype was recovered from an adult with an advanced solid tumor such as melanoma, head and neck, liver or kidney cancer. The CDR3 sequence is CASGGRADGELFF. CDR3 sequence (DNA): TGTGCCAGCGGCGGGAGGGCAGACGGGGAGCTGTTTTTT.